Here is one T cell receptor beta chain with its context. This specimen belongs to a study of shared clonotypes between healthy human individuals. Terminally differentiated effector memory CD45RA+ cells were excluded from the naive CD8 cells, which were CD45RO-negative and positively selected for CCR7. Using immunoSEQ multiplex PCR, the repertoire was profiled, and TCRdb retains in-frame clones only, with some absent. The sample shows about 2.1 million clones, 93% of them seen only once. Trimming shortened V by 7 bases and J by 3 bases, and 25 bases separated the two germline ends. Looked up from germline, CDR1 is MDHEN and CDR2 is SYDVKM. The CDR3 is 18 residues long.

The source of this sequence is a man aged 18-30 years in good health. Some clones in this sample may be carry-over from other donors' samples. This chain joins TRBV28 and TRBJ1-5, with D tentatively TRBD1 (6 bases). The specimen sequenced was naive CD8+ T cells from PBMCs. DNA of the CDR3: TGTGCCAGCACCCTTAGAGGTGGCGGCAGGGGCTTCAATCAGCCCCAGCATTTT. Protein product: CASTLRGGGRGFNQPQHF. The complete variable domain, with remaining parts taken from reference TRBV28 and TRBJ1-5, reads DVKVTQSSRYLVKRTGEKVFLECVQDMDHENMFWYRQDPGLGLRLIYFSYDVKMKEKGDIPEGYSVSREKKERFSLILESASTNQTSMYLCASTLRGGGRGFNQPQHFGDGTRLSIL.